The 27 T cell receptor beta chains reported below all come from one sample, sequenced in a study of Ad26.COV2.S vaccination and SARS-CoV-2 variants. Some clones are missing from TCRdb's copy, which holds only in-frame ones; the method was immunoSEQ multiplex PCR. The sample includes hundreds of thousands of clones, roughly nine tenths seen only once; the top ten take approximately 1.5%. Treatment here: 19 received Ad26.COV2.S at low or high dose, single or two shots; about 5 received placebo; per-sample allocation not given. Sampling took place 63 days after the first vaccine or placebo injection. Sequenced here: peripheral blood, sampled in a trial of Ad26.COV2.S vaccine versus placebo. All receptors derive from a person between 18 and 60 years old who received the Ad26.COV2.S COVID-19 vaccine or a placebo.

The chain recombines TRBV7-8 with TRBJ2-7, with unresolved D. V was clipped by 1 base and J by 11 bases, with 18 bases between them. This CDR3 region has 14 residues. Germline V gene data show CDR1 as SGHVS and CDR2 as FQNEAQ. CDR3 residues: CASSLDFLRREKYF. In nucleotides, the CDR3 is TGTGCCAGCAGCTTAGATTTTCTTAGGCGCGAAAAGTACTTC.

The V and J genes are TRBV27 and TRBJ2-3; TRBD2 agrees at 9 bases. The CDR3 is 18 amino acids. After removal of 2 bases from V and 0 bases from J, the junction contained 9 bases not matched to a gene. CDR1 is MNHEY, CDR2 SMNVEV, per germline (reference sequence). The CDR3 nucleotides are TGTGCCAGCAGTTTAGCGGGGGGGTCCTCACTTAGCACAGATACGCAGTATTTT. Encoded protein: CASSLAGGSSLSTDTQYF.

This chain uses TRBV11-2 with TRBJ2-3; 8 nucleotides align to TRBD1. Germline V CDR1 and CDR2: SGHAT, FQNNGV. CDR3 length: 15 amino acids. After removal of 11 bases from V and 1 base from J, the junction contained 11 bases not matched to a gene. Written as DNA, the CDR3 is TGTGCCGTTGTGGTTCCGGGACAGGGCACAGATACGCAGTATTTT. Protein product: CAVVVPGQGTDTQYF. The whole variable domain, remainder taken from reference TRBV11-2 and TRBJ2-3, is EAGVAQSPRYKIIEKRQSVAFWCNPISGHATLYWYQQILGQGPKLLIQFQNNGVVDDSQLPKDRFSAERLKGVDSTLKIQPAKLEDSAVYLCAVVVPGQGTDTQYFGPGTRLTVL.

The chain uses TRBV27 and TRBJ2-6; D not certain. The CDR3 is 15 residues long. V gave up 1 base and J gave up 1 base, with 5 bases separating them. Germline V gene sequence: CDR1 MNHEY, CDR2 SMNVEV (reference sequence). The CDR3 sequence is CASSLYRSGANVLTF. The CDR3 bases are TGTGCCAGCAGTTTATACCGATCTGGGGCCAACGTCCTGACTTTC.

The V gene is TRBV24-1, the J gene TRBJ2-1; the match to TRBD2 covers 10 bases. CDR1 is KGHDR and CDR2 is SFDVKD in the germline V gene. J was trimmed by 7 bases and V by 2 bases; bases with no gene match: 13. The CDR3 length is 18 residues. The CDR3 here is CATSDSPRASGRDNEQFF. CDR3 coding DNA: TGTGCCACCAGTGATTCCCCGAGGGCCAGCGGGAGGGATAATGAGCAGTTCTTC.

The DNA for the CDR3 is TGCGCCAGCAGCTTAACCCCTGGACCGACCTACGAGCAGTACTTC. It encodes CASSLTPGPTYEQYF. V and J are TRBV5-1 and TRBJ2-7; D unclear. The CDR3 spans 15 residues. Germline CDR1 reads SGHRS; CDR2 reads YFSETQ. V lost 2 bases and J 2 bases, leaving 14 bases between the germline ends.

The rearrangement joins TRBV11-3 to TRBJ2-3; the D call may be TRBD1 or TRBD2 (5 bases each). From germline, CDR1 is SGHNT and CDR2 YENEEA. CDR3 length: 14 amino acids. The V and J ends lost 4 bases and 5 bases respectively, with 13 bases between them. The CDR3: CASSWGRVGDTQYF. CDR3 in DNA: TGTGCCAGCAGCTGGGGACGGGTGGGAGATACGCAGTATTTT.

Written as DNA, the CDR3 is TGTGCCAGCAGTACGGGGACCTGGACATCAACTAATGAAAAACTGTTTTTT. Translation gives CASSTGTWTSTNEKLFF. This chain links TRBV25-1 with TRBJ1-4; perhaps TRBD1 as D (5 bases). Germline CDR1 reads MGHDK; CDR2 reads SYGVNS. This CDR3 comprises 17 residues. V lost 5 bases and J 0 bases, leaving 16 bases between the germline ends.

This clone was counted a single time. The chain combines TRBV24-1 with TRBJ2-7, with no clear D. The length of the CDR3 is 13 residues. The V end lost 3 bases, the J end lost 3 bases, and 8 bases lay between the germline ends. Germline-derived CDR1 and CDR2 are KGHDR and SFDVKD. This chain's CDR3 is CATSDPALYEQYF. The CDR3 DNA reads TGTGCCACCAGTGATCCCGCCCTCTACGAGCAGTACTTC.

The V and J genes are TRBV3-1 (or the pseudogene TRBV3-2) and TRBJ1-1; D gene unclear. V gave up 5 bases and J gave up 1 base, with 11 bases separating them. The germline V gene encodes CDR1 LGHDT and CDR2 YNNKEL (reference sequence). The CDR3 consists of 14 residues. CDR3 amino acids: CASSSSTANTEAFF. The DNA for the CDR3 is TGTGCCAGCAGCTCCTCGACGGCGAACACTGAAGCTTTCTTT.

On this clone: This sample also contains other DNA sequences that code for the same CDR3. The CDR3 sequence is CASSPGQNEKLFF. In nucleotides, the CDR3 is TGTGCCAGCTCACCCGGACAGAATGAAAAACTGTTTTTT. This chain connects TRBV18 to TRBJ1-4; a possible D gene is TRBD1 (6 bases). V lost 3 bases and J 5 bases, leaving 7 bases between the germline ends. Germline CDR1 is KGHSH and CDR2 is LQKENI. CDR3 size: 13 residues.

The chain recombines TRBV6-5 with TRBJ1-2; the D gene is possibly TRBD1 (5 bases). Germline-derived CDR1 and CDR2 are MNHEY and SVGAGI. There are 13 residues in the CDR3. V shed 6 bases and J shed 6 bases, with 14 bases lying between them. CDR3 sequence reads: CASRTGTADGYTF. CDR3 bases: TGTGCCAGCAGAACGGGGACCGCAGATGGCTACACCTTC.

A remark on this clone: The identical CDR3 is also encoded by other nucleotide sequences in the sample. The gene calls are TRBV6-5 and TRBJ1-1; 7 bases agree with TRBD1. The CDR3 extends over 14 amino acids. The V gene's germline CDR1 is MNHEY and CDR2 SVGAGI. J lost 0 bases, V lost 6 bases, and 4 bases had no gene match. DNA for the CDR3: TGTGCCAGCAGCCTAGGGACAGTGAACACTGAAGCTTTCTTT. Protein sequence: CASSLGTVNTEAFF.

The chain has TRBV6-2 or TRBV6-3 and TRBJ2-7; TRBD1 matches at 8 bases. The germline V gene has CDR1 MNHEY and CDR2 SVGEGT. The junction had 3 bases not matched to a gene; V was cut back by 6 bases and J by 5 bases. The CDR3 runs 12 residues. The CDR3 nucleotides read TGTGCCAGCAGCAGGACAGGGCACGAGCAGTACTTC. Protein product: CASSRTGHEQYF.

The chain has TRBV7-3 and TRBJ1-5, with 9 bases fitting TRBD1. The germline V gene encodes CDR1 SGHTA and CDR2 FQGTGA. This CDR3 spans 15 amino acids. J lost 5 bases, V lost 2 bases, and 4 bases had no gene match. The CDR3 sequence is CASSLPRDRDQPQHF. CDR3 coding DNA: TGTGCCAGCAGCTTACCCCGGGACAGGGATCAGCCCCAGCATTTT.

This chain links TRBV6-2 or TRBV6-3 with TRBJ1-5; D remains unclear. Trimming removed 2 bases at V and 7 bases at J, with 9 bases between. This CDR3 contains 13 residues. From germline, CDR1 is MNHEY and CDR2 SVGEGT. The DNA of the CDR3 is TGTGCCAGCAGTTACCTCTGGGGACAGCCCCAGCATTTT. Its translation: CASSYLWGQPQHF.

This clone was counted only a few times. Compared with germline, one end of the junction differs, possibly owing to a read error. The chain links TRBV6-1 to TRBJ1-3; D remains ambiguous. This CDR3 spans 14 amino acids. Germline lookup yields CDR1 MNHNS and CDR2 SASEGT. Written as DNA, the CDR3 is TGTGCCAGCATTGAAAGGTTGTCCGGAAACACCATATATTTT. This encodes CASIERLSGNTIYF.

As to this clone: At the DNA level, this CDR3 is encoded by other sequences in the same sample as well. The chain links TRBV12-3 or TRBV12-4 to TRBJ2-5; no clear D gene. This CDR3 is built from 11 residues. The V end was cut by 2 bases, the J end by 5 bases, with 3 bases between. CDR3 residues: CASSLSETQYF. The CDR3 DNA reads as TGTGCCAGCAGTTTATCGGAGACCCAGTACTTC.

Notes on this clone: The same CDR3 can be traced to other DNA sequences in this sample. The chain joins TRBV7-2 to TRBJ1-3; a weak D match, TRBD1 (6 bases). The CDR3 is 14 amino acids. Trimming pared 3 bases from V and 4 bases from J, leaving 10 bases between. In germline, CDR1 is SGHTA, CDR2 FQGNSA. The CDR3 nucleotides read TGTGCCAGCAGCTTGGCGGGGGCCGGAAACACCATATATTTT. Translated, it gives CASSLAGAGNTIYF.

This clone was seen a single time. This chain connects TRBV15 to TRBJ1-1; no clear D gene. This CDR3 has 16 amino acids. V was clipped by 5 bases and J by 0 bases, with 16 bases between them. The germline CDR1 and CDR2 sequences are LNHNV and YYDKDF (reference sequence). This chain's CDR3 is CATSLGSARVNTEAFF. DNA for the CDR3: TGTGCCACCAGCCTGGGCTCTGCAAGGGTGAACACTGAAGCTTTCTTT.

The CDR3 DNA follows: TGTGCCAGCAGTTCAAGACAGGGAATGAACACTGAAGCTTTCTTT. Residues: CASSSRQGMNTEAFF. The chain joins TRBV6-2 or TRBV6-3 to TRBJ1-1, with 7 bases lining up with TRBD1. Germline loops: CDR1 MNHEY, CDR2 SVGEGT. The CDR3 is made up of 15 amino acids. V was pared by 4 bases and J by 0 bases, with 5 bases of the junction left unmatched.

This chain uses TRBV7-9 with TRBJ2-3; D is unclear. V was shortened by 5 bases and J by 6 bases, with 24 bases between the two germline ends. Germline V gives CDR1 SEHNR, CDR2 FQNEAQ (reference sequence). CDR3 length: 17 residues. CDR3 sequence (DNA): TGTGCCAGCAGCCACAATTATGCGGCGGCGGTTGGCGATACGCAGTATTTT. Its translation is CASSHNYAAAVGDTQYF.

V gene TRBV29-1 combines with J gene TRBJ2-3, with TRBD2 identical over 9 bases. The CDR3 runs to 13 residues. Trimming took 8 bases from V and 3 from J; bases not matched to a gene: 6. Germline V gene lookup returns CDR1 SQVTM and CDR2 ANQGSEA. The DNA for the CDR3 is TGCAGCCTTAAGCGGGGGGCTACAGATACGCAGTATTTT. Translation gives CSLKRGATDTQYF.

As for this clone: The sample holds other DNA sequences that translate to the same CDR3. The chain joins TRBV5-4 to TRBJ2-1; D call uncertain. V was clipped by 2 bases and J by 7 bases, with 7 bases between them. Germline CDR1 SGHNT, CDR2 YYREEE (reference sequence). CDR3 size: 12 residues. CDR3 sequence (DNA): TGTGCCAGCAGCTTAACGGGTAATGAGCAGTTCTTC. Protein product: CASSLTGNEQFF.

J is TRBJ2-5 and V is TRBV27; 11 bases align to TRBD2. Germline trimming cut 4 bases from V and 4 bases from J; bases unmatched to any gene: 2. This CDR3 contains 14 residues. The germline V gene encodes CDR1 MNHEY and CDR2 SMNVEV (reference sequence). The CDR3 DNA reads TGTGCCAGCAGTTCCGGACTAGCGGGAGAGACCCAGTACTTC. It specifies CASSSGLAGETQYF.

This clone was seen once. V is TRBV19 and J is TRBJ1-2, with 8 bases lining up with TRBD1. Germline V gene lookup returns CDR1 LNHDA and CDR2 SQIVND (reference sequence). J gave up 0 bases and V 1 base, and 1 base lay outside the gene matches. There are 15 residues in the CDR3. CDR3 sequence: CASSIGDRTNYGYTF. In DNA, the CDR3 is TGTGCCAGTAGTATAGGGGACAGGACTAACTATGGCTACACCTTC.

The rearrangement links TRBV19 to TRBJ1-5; a possible D gene is TRBD1 (5 bases). The CDR3 covers 15 residues. V was trimmed by 3 bases and J by 0 bases, leaving 9 bases between them. Germline CDR1 reads LNHDA; CDR2 reads SQIVND (reference sequence). The CDR3 protein is CASSIGGFSNQPQHF. CDR3 nucleotide sequence: TGTGCCAGTAGTATTGGGGGGTTTAGCAATCAGCCCCAGCATTTT.